The 30 T cell receptor beta chains given below trace back to one sample, sequenced in a study of response to subunit inactivated influenza vaccine. Each CDR3 protein is one row after TCRdb ran MiXCR on the RT-PCR reads. The sample has more than 400,000 distinct CDR3 sequences; over 9.5% are singletons. The source was PBMCs from blood, collected roughly 47 days after vaccination. Receptor source: a man in his forties or fifties who received an inactivated influenza vaccine.

This rearrangement joins TRBV7-9 to TRBJ1-4; D is possibly TRBD1 (6 bases). V lost 4 bases, J lost 4 bases, and 10 bases lay in between. The CDR3 sequence is 14 residues long. Germline assignment: CDR1 SEHNR and CDR2 FQNEAQ (reference sequence). The DNA for the CDR3 is TGTGCCAGCAGCTACAGGGCCTTTAATGAAAAACTGTTTTTT. Residues: CASSYRAFNEKLFF.

This clonotype was observed a few times. This sequence joins TRBV5-1 and TRBJ2-3; no firm D call. The germline CDR1 and CDR2 sequences are SGHRS and YFSETQ. Trimming took 5 bases from V and 4 from J, leaving 17 bases between them. The CDR3 has 15 amino acids. In DNA form, the CDR3 reads TGCGCCAGCAGAGTTCAGCCGACTTCCCCAGATACGCAGTATTTT. Translation: CASRVQPTSPDTQYF.

Remarks on this clonotype: A read error may explain this, as a much larger clone is one base away. This rearrangement joins TRBV9 to TRBJ2-5; 7 bases agree with TRBD2. Per germline, CDR1 SGDLS and CDR2 YYNGEE. The CDR3 totals 16 residues. CDR3 region: CANSLRPSGGKETQYF. The CDR3 DNA reads as TGTGCCAACAGCTTAAGACCTAGCGGAGGGAAAGAGACCCAGTACTTC.

The chain uses TRBV6-6 and TRBJ2-3; tentatively, D is TRBD1 or TRBD2 (6 bases each). This CDR3 has 12 amino acids. CDR1 and CDR2 from the germline V gene are MNHNY and SVGAGI (reference sequence). V was pared by 6 bases and J by 4 bases, with 8 bases between. In DNA, the CDR3 is TGTGCCAGCAGGAGGGGGGCAGATACGCAGTATTTT. This sequence encodes CASRRGADTQYF.

The sample holds a few counts of this clonotype. The J gene is TRBJ2-3, the V gene TRBV5-1, with D possibly TRBD1 on 5 matching bases. Trimming took off 0 bases at V and 2 bases at J, with 13 bases between the two ends. CDR1 SGHRS and CDR2 YFSETQ come from the germline V gene. CDR3 length: 16 amino acids. CDR3 loop: CASSLAPAGNTDTQYF. Here the CDR3 DNA reads TGCGCCAGCAGCTTGGCCCCCGCAGGGAACACAGATACGCAGTATTTT.

This clonotype was detected ten times or more. The CDR3 loop reads CASSPAQGAWQPQHF. The CDR3 nucleotides are TGTGCCAGCAGCCCCGCGCAGGGGGCTTGGCAGCCCCAGCATTTT. The chain is built from TRBV7-2 and TRBJ1-5; TRBD1 aligns across 8 bases. The trim removed 5 bases at V and 7 bases at J, leaving 10 bases unmatched. Germline V gene sequence: CDR1 SGHTA, CDR2 FQGNSA. The CDR3 extends over 15 amino acids.

This clonotype was observed a handful of times. The chain's CDR3 is CASSLKTSGEQYF. The CDR3 nucleotides read TGTGCCAGCAGCTTAAAAACATCGGGGGAGCAGTACTTC. The chain has TRBV7-2 and TRBJ2-7; D is perhaps TRBD2 (5 bases). The CDR3 has 13 amino acids. With 2 bases removed from V and 7 bases from J, the gap between germline ends came to 12 bases. The V gene's germline CDR1 is SGHTA and CDR2 FQGNSA.

This clonotype was seen only a few times. CDR3 residues: CAISQGSNQPQHF. Written as DNA, the CDR3 is TGTGCCATCAGTCAGGGGAGCAATCAGCCCCAGCATTTT. The chain employs TRBV10-3 and TRBJ1-5, with a possible D match to TRBD1 (6 bases). Germline values: CDR1 ENHRY, CDR2 SYGVKD. The CDR3 loop spans 13 amino acids. V shed 5 bases and J shed 1 base, with 6 bases lying between them.

The chain carries TRBV9 and TRBJ2-1; 10 bases are a match to TRBD1. Germline CDR1 is SGDLS and CDR2 is YYNGEE. The CDR3 spans 15 residues. Losses at the gene ends were 3 bases for V and 10 bases for J; bases not matched to a gene: 10. The CDR3 is CASSATGTGVWEQFF. CDR3 sequence (DNA): TGTGCCAGCAGCGCTACCGGGACAGGGGTATGGGAGCAGTTCTTC.

This clonotype was picked up many times. The chain links TRBV12-3 or TRBV12-4 to TRBJ2-7, with 7 bases lining up with TRBD1. Trimming at V came to 6 bases and at J to 3 bases, leaving 5 bases not matched to a gene. The CDR3 is 13 amino acids. The CDR3 nucleotides read TGTGCCAGCAGGCCAACAGGGGACTACGAGCAGTACTTC. Translated: CASRPTGDYEQYF.

The chain carries TRBV7-7 and TRBJ2-5; D call uncertain. The CDR3 spans 14 residues. Germline V CDR1 and CDR2: SSHAT, FNYEAQ (reference sequence). The V end was cut by 1 base, the J end by 0 bases, with 6 bases between. The CDR3 DNA sequence: TGTGCCAGCAGCTTAGGGATAAACCAAGAGACCCAGTACTTC. Translating gives CASSLGINQETQYF.

The J gene is TRBJ2-1, the V gene TRBV6-2 or TRBV6-3; D is possibly TRBD1 (6 bases). This CDR3 region has 14 residues. Trimming removed 6 bases from V and 3 bases from J, with 12 bases in between. Germline loops: CDR1 MNHEY, CDR2 SVGEGT. The CDR3 DNA reads as TGTGCCAGCAGCCCAAGGGGGAACTACAATGAGCAGTTCTTC. Protein sequence: CASSPRGNYNEQFF.

About this clonotype itself: This may come from a read error, since a much larger clone is one base off. CDR3: CASSPMAAHEQYF. The DNA of the CDR3 is TGCGCCAGCAGCCCCATGGCCGCCCACGAGCAGTACTTC. The rearrangement links TRBV5-1 to TRBJ2-7; D is undetermined. The CDR3 is made up of 13 amino acids. V was pared by 4 bases and J by 5 bases, with 13 bases between. The germline V gene encodes CDR1 SGHRS and CDR2 YFSETQ.

This clonotype was counted between two and nine times. The rearrangement links TRBV27 to TRBJ2-7; D unclear. Deletions cut 6 bases from V and 0 bases from J, with 15 bases between. The CDR3 covers 15 residues. CDR1 and CDR2 from the germline V gene are MNHEY and SMNVEV (reference sequence). CDR3: CASSTLGSLSYEQYF. The CDR3, as DNA: TGTGCCAGCAGCACGCTAGGCTCTCTCTCCTACGAGCAGTACTTC.

The sample holds a few counts of this clonotype. The chain carries TRBV6-2 or TRBV6-3 and TRBJ2-1; D gene uncertain. Germline CDR1 is MNHEY and CDR2 is SVGEGT. The germline V and J ends were trimmed by 2 bases and 0 bases, with 14 bases remaining between them. The CDR3 consists of 17 residues. The CDR3 DNA follows: TGTGCCAGCAGTTACCGTGTTGGGCAGTTCTCCTACAATGAGCAGTTCTTC. Translation gives CASSYRVGQFSYNEQFF.

This clonotype has ten or more counts. V and J are TRBV11-2 and TRBJ2-1; 15 positions agree with TRBD2. Trimming cost V 5 bases and J 5 bases; bases outside gene matches: 10. The CDR3 runs to 18 residues. The germline gives CDR1 SGHAT, CDR2 FQNNGV. The CDR3 is CASSISGTSGRYHNEQFF. The CDR3 DNA reads as TGTGCCAGCAGCATCTCCGGGACTAGCGGGAGGTACCACAATGAGCAGTTCTTC.

This clonotype was seen at least ten times. This sequence joins TRBV20-1 and TRBJ1-2; D may be TRBD1 (5 bases). This CDR3 has 15 amino acids. V dropped 6 bases and J dropped 5 bases, with 22 bases sitting between them. Germline CDR1 reads DFQATT; CDR2 reads SNEGSKA (reference sequence). The CDR3 region has the DNA TGCAGTGCCAACCCCGGCGGGGGTCGCGGTTATGGCTACACCTTC. Residues: CSANPGGGRGYGYTF.

V usage is TRBV11-1 and J usage is TRBJ2-1; maybe TRBD1 (5 bases). Germline CDR1 SGHAT, CDR2 FQDESV (reference sequence). This CDR3 has 13 residues. V lost 5 bases and J lost 5, with 10 bases in between. The CDR3 nucleotides are TGTGCCAGCAGCCCCCGGACACACAATGAGCAGTTCTTC. Its protein is CASSPRTHNEQFF.

The chain has TRBV2 and TRBJ2-7, with a tentative D call TRBD1 (5 bases). Trimming left V 3 bases short and J 3 bases short, with 6 bases between. This CDR3 comprises 12 residues. Germline V gene lookup returns CDR1 SNHLY and CDR2 FYNNEI. As DNA, the CDR3 is TGTGCCAGCAGTGAGGGGCACTACGAGCAGTACTTC. Translating it yields CASSEGHYEQYF.

This clonotype was detected a few times. The chain uses TRBV20-1 and TRBJ2-1, with D possibly TRBD2 on 6 matching bases. This CDR3 spans 17 amino acids. Germline values: CDR1 DFQATT, CDR2 SNEGSKA (reference sequence). The germline V and J ends were trimmed by 3 bases and 4 bases, with 22 bases remaining between them. The CDR3 nucleotides are TGCAGTGCTAGCGTGAGTAGCGGATCTAGCCCATACAATGAGCAGTTCTTC. The encoded protein is CSASVSSGSSPYNEQFF.

J is TRBJ2-6 and V is TRBV10-3; D not certain. The length of the CDR3 is 15 residues. The germline gives CDR1 ENHRY, CDR2 SYGVKD. V lost 6 bases, J lost 0 bases, and 9 bases lay in between. CDR3 protein: CAIRPTDSGANVLTF. The CDR3, as DNA: TGTGCCATCAGACCCACGGACTCTGGGGCCAACGTCCTGACTTTC.

This clonotype came up many times. The chain has TRBV5-5 and TRBJ2-2, with D perhaps TRBD2 (7 bases). This CDR3 contains 16 residues. Per the germline V gene, CDR1 is SGHKS and CDR2 is YYEKEE (reference sequence). Trimming removed 2 bases at V and 3 bases at J, with 14 bases between. CDR3 loop: CASSFPGGLDTGELFF. In DNA, the CDR3 is TGTGCCAGCAGCTTCCCCGGGGGGCTGGACACCGGGGAGCTGTTTTTT.

In its sample, this clonotype was seen many times. The chain couples TRBV12-3 or TRBV12-4 to TRBJ1-2; 10 bases are a match to TRBD1. Unmatched junction bases numbered 8, after V lost 5 bases and J lost 5 bases. The CDR3 loop spans 15 amino acids. DNA of the CDR3: TGTGCCAGCAGTCCCCGGACAGGGGGAAGGTATGGCTACACCTTC. Its translation: CASSPRTGGRYGYTF.

This clonotype was detected a few times. The rearrangement uses TRBV6-5 and TRBJ1-2, with D tentatively TRBD1 (6 bases). The germline V and J ends were trimmed by 7 bases and 2 bases, with 17 bases remaining between them. Germline CDR1 reads MNHEY; CDR2 reads SVGAGI. The CDR3 has 15 amino acids. CDR3 coding DNA: TGTGCCAGCATGGTCGGGGGCGCAGCAAACTATGGCTACACCTTC. Protein: CASMVGGAANYGYTF.

This clonotype was recorded many times. The rearrangement joins TRBV27 to TRBJ2-7; D possibly uses TRBD1 or TRBD2 (6 bases each). The germline CDR1 and CDR2 sequences are MNHEY and SMNVEV (reference sequence). This CDR3 contains 16 residues. Trimming pared 5 bases from V and 0 bases from J, leaving 17 bases between. CDR3 loop: CASSPSGGGSSYEQYF. The CDR3 DNA reads TGTGCCAGCAGTCCTTCAGGAGGGGGTAGCTCCTACGAGCAGTACTTC.

This clonotype appeared many times. The chain links TRBV11-2 to TRBJ2-5; 7 nucleotides agree with TRBD1. V was clipped by 1 base and J by 1 base; unmatched bases: 12. CDR1 SGHAT and CDR2 FQNNGV come from the germline V gene. The CDR3 is 18 amino acids. The CDR3 DNA reads as TGTGCCAGCAGCTTAGTTGCTCTCATCGACAGGGCCCAAGAGACCCAGTACTTC. It specifies CASSLVALIDRAQETQYF.

This clonotype was seen a handful of times. The V and J genes are TRBV20-1 and TRBJ1-4, with D unresolved. Germline V gives CDR1 DFQATT, CDR2 SNEGSKA (reference sequence). The germline V and J ends were trimmed by 2 bases and 4 bases, with 11 bases remaining between them. The CDR3 is made up of 14 amino acids. The CDR3 DNA is TGCAGTGCTAGAACCGGATCTCGTAATGAAAAACTGTTTTTT. Translating gives CSARTGSRNEKLFF.

The genes are TRBV14 and TRBJ2-2; D is uncertain. The CDR3 runs to 12 residues. The germline V gene has CDR1 SGHDN and CDR2 FVKESK. Trimming took off 4 bases at V and 7 bases at J, with 7 bases between the two ends. This CDR3 is CASSPYSGELFF. CDR3 nucleotide sequence: TGTGCCAGCAGCCCTTACAGCGGGGAGCTGTTTTTT. Complete variable domain (other parts from reference TRBV14 and TRBJ2-2): EAGVTQFPSHSVIEKGQTVTLRCDPISGHDNLYWYRRVMGKEIKFLLHFVKESKQDESGMPNNRFLAERTGGTYSTLKVQPAELEDSGVYFCASSPYSGELFFGEGSRLTVL.

This clonotype was seen at least ten times. The CDR3 coding sequence is TGCGCCAGCAGCTACGGGACAGGGGGCAAGGATGAGCAGTTCTTC. This translates into CASSYGTGGKDEQFF. The rearrangement uses TRBV5-1 and TRBJ2-1; TRBD1 matches 12 bases. From germline, CDR1 is SGHRS and CDR2 YFSETQ. The ends lost 3 bases at V and 8 bases at J; junction bases unmatched: 6. The CDR3 is made up of 15 amino acids.

This clonotype was seen a handful of times. The CDR3 DNA sequence: TGCGCCAGCCGCTGGGACGTCGCTGAAGCTTTCTTT. Translated, it gives CASRWDVAEAFF. V and J are TRBV5-1 and TRBJ1-1, with TRBD1 as a possible D gene (5 bases). The CDR3 spans 12 residues. Trimming pared 7 bases from V and 6 bases from J, leaving 13 bases between. Germline V gene data show CDR1 as SGHRS and CDR2 as YFSETQ.